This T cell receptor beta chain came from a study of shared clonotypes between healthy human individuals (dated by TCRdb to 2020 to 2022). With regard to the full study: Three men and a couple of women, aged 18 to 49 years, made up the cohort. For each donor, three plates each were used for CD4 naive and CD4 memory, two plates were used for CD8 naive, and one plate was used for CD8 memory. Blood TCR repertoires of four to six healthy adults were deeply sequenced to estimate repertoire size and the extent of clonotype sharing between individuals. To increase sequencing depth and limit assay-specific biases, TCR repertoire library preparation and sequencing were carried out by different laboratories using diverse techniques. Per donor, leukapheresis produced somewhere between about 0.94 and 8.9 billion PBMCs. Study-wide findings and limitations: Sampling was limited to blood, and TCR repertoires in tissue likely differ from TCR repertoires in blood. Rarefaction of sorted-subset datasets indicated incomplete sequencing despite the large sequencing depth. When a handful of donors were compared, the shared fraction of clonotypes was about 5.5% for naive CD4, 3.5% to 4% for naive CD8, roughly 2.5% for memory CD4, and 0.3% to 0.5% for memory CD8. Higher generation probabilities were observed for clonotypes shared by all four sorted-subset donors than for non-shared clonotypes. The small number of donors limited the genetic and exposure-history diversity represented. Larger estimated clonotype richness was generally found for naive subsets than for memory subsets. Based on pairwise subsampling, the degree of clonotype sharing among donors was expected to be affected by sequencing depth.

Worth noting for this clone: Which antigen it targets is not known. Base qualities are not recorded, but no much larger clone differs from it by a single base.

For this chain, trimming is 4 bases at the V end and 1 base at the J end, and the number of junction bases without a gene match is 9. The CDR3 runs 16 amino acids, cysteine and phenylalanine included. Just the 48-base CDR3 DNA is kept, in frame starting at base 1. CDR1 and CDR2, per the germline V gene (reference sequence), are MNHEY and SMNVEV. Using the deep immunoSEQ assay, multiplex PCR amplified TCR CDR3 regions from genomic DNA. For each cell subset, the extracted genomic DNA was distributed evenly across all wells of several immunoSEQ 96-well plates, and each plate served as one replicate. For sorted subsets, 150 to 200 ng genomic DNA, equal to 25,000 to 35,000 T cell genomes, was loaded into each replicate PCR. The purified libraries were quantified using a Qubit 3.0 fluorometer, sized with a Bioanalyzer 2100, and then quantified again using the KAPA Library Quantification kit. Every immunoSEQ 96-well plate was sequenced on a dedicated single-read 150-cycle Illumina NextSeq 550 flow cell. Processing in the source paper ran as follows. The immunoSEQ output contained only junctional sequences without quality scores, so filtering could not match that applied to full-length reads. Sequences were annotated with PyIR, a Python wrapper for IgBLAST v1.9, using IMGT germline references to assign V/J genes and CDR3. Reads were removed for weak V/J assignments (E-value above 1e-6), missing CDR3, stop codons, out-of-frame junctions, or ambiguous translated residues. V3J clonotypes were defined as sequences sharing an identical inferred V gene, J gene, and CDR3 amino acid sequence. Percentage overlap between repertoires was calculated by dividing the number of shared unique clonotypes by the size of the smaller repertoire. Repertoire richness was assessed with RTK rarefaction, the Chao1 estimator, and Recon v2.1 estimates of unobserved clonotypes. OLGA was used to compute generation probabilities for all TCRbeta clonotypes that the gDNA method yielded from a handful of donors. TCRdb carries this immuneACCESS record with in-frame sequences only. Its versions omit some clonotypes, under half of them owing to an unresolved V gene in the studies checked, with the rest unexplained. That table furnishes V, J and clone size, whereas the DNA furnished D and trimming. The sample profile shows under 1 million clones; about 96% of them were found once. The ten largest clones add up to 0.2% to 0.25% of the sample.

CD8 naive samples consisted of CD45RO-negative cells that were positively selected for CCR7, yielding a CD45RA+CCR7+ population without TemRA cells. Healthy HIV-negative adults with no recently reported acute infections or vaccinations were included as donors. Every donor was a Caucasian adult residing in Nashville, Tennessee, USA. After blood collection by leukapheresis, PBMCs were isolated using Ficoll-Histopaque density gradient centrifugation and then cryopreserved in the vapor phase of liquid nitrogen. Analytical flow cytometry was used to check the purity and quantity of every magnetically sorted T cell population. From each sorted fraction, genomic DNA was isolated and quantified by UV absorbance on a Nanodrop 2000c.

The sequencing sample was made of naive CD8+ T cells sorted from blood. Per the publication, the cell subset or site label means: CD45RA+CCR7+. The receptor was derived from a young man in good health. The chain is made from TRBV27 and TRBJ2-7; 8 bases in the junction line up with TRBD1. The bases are TGTGCCAGCAGTTCCCCGAGGACAGGGTATTCCTACGAGCAGTACTTC. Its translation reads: CASSSPRTGYSYEQYF.